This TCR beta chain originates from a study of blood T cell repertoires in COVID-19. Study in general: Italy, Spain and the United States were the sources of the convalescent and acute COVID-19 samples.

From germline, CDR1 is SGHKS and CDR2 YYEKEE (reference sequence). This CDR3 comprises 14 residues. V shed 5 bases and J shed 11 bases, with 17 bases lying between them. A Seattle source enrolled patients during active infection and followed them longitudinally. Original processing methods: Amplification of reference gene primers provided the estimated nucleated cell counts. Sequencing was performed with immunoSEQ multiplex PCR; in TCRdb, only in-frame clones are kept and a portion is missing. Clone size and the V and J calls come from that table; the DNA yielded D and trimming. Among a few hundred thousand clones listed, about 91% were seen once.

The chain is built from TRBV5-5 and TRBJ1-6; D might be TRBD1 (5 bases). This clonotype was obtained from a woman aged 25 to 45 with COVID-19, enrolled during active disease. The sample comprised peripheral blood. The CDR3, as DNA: TGTGCCAGCAGTACGGACGGGGGTGGGACACCCCTCCACTTT. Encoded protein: CASSTDGGGTPLHF.